The sequence of this TCR beta chain was determined in a study of blood T cells in healthy people across ages. The CDR3 totals 14 residues. Looked up from germline, CDR1 is SSHAT and CDR2 is FNYEAQ (reference sequence). Trimming removed 2 bases at V and 4 bases at J, with 11 bases between. PCR was performed a second time for 7 to 11 cycles using a sample-barcoded 5' primer and a J-beta primer mix. TCRdb fed the 5' RACE reads into MiXCR, producing one record per CDR3 protein. The data contain 1.5 million to 2 million distinct CDR3 sequences, about two fifths of them singletons. This chain links TRBV7-7 with TRBJ2-5; perhaps TRBD2 as D (6 bases). The sample taken for sequencing was blood. The TCR originated in a human donor in good health. CDR3 in DNA: TGTGCCAGCAGCTTATTCGCGGGGTTAGAGACCCAGTACTTC. Protein sequence: CASSLFAGLETQYF. Using reference TRBV7-7 and TRBJ2-5 for the parts outside the CDR3, the full variable domain is GAGVSQSPRYKVTKRGQDVTLRCDPISSHATLYWYQQALGQGPEFLTYFNYEAQPDKSGLPSDRFSAERPEGSISTLTIQRTEQRDSAMYRCASSLFAGLETQYFGPGTRLLVL.